This T cell receptor beta chain was obtained from a study of CD8+ T cells in alopecia areata. Study details: Spontaneous alopecia affected the 6-12-month-old C3H/HeJ graft donors, whose skin was transplanted to roughly 6-10-week-old female C3H/HeJ mice. Study conclusions and caveats: Greater clonality was observed in lesional scalp samples, especially alopecia totalis/universalis, versus normal scalp. Patients shared TCRs less clearly than mice did, possibly for HLA-related reasons. Besides other cells, scalp samples also yield sequences of resident alphabeta T cells from normal skin.

As the sequencing template, cDNA was produced by extracting RNA and reverse transcribing it. Repertoires were generated with immunoSEQ multiplex PCR, while TCRdb's copy carries only in-frame clones and drops some. In total the sample includes around 100,000 clones, none of them seen once. Concerning this clone: Its antigen is currently unknown. The listed genes are named as in mouse. The read is 4 residues too short to cover the CDR3 end, so that end is filled in from the germline J gene.

Germline values: CDR1 LGHNA, CDR2 YNLKQL (reference sequence). J gave up 3 bases and V 4 bases, and 0 bases lay outside the gene matches. This CDR3 region has 13 residues. The rearrangement uses TRBV5 and TRBJ2-7; 10 bases map to TRBD1. Specimen: lesional skin. The TCR was taken from a C3H/HeJ mouse with alopecia areata. For this mouse line, the MHC haplotype is H2-k. The CDR3 reads CASSRDRGYEQYF. The part of the CDR3 DNA that was read is TGTGCCAGCAGCCGGGACAGGGGCTAT.